What follows are 18 T cell receptor beta chains derived from one specimen sequenced in a study of shared clonotypes between healthy human individuals. Naive CD8 isolation took CD45RO-negative cells positively selected for CCR7 and excluded terminally differentiated effector memory CD45RA+ cells. Measured with immunoSEQ multiplex PCR; TCRdb has only the in-frame clones, and not every one. The sample yields around 2,100,000 clones, around 96% seen once. Sequencing input: naive CD8+ T cells sorted from blood. The receptors were gathered from a man younger than 35 in good health.

V and J are TRBV11-3 and TRBJ2-1; D remains ambiguous. Trimming removed 4 bases from V and 6 bases from J, with 16 bases in between. Germline assignment: CDR1 SGHNT and CDR2 YENEEA. The CDR3 length is 15 residues. The CDR3 loop is CASSSGPLSLNEQFF. As DNA, the CDR3 is TGTGCCAGCAGCTCCGGACCCCTTTCCCTCAATGAGCAGTTCTTC.

The chain uses TRBV27 and TRBJ2-7; 7 bases align to TRBD1. The germline V gene encodes CDR1 MNHEY and CDR2 SMNVEV (reference sequence). J lost 4 bases, V lost 6 bases, and 6 bases had no gene match. The CDR3 has 13 amino acids. The chain's CDR3 is CASSETGLYEQYF. CDR3 coding DNA: TGTGCCAGCAGCGAGACAGGGCTTTACGAGCAGTACTTC.

Concerning this clone: Other DNA sequences in the sample encode the same CDR3. The chain links TRBV4-1 to TRBJ2-7; the D gene is possibly TRBD2 (6 bases). Trimming took off 3 bases at V and 1 base at J, with 10 bases between the two ends. The CDR3 sequence is 14 residues long. Germline V gives CDR1 MGHRA, CDR2 YSYEKL. CDR3 sequence (DNA): TGCGCCAGCAGCCATGTTGGGACTTCCTACGAGCAGTACTTC. Amino acid sequence: CASSHVGTSYEQYF.

This clone was found once. Other nucleotide sequences from this sample produce the same CDR3. The V call is TRBV6-5, the J call TRBJ2-3; D gene uncertain. V was pared by 4 bases and J by 0 bases, with 11 bases between. The CDR3 sequence is 15 residues long. Per the germline V gene, CDR1 is MNHEY and CDR2 is SVGAGI. The CDR3 bases are TGTGCCAGCAGTTTTACCGGTGCTAGCACAGATACGCAGTATTTT. This codes for CASSFTGASTDTQYF.

This clone has a single count. Different DNA sequences within this sample yield the same CDR3. The CDR3 DNA reads TGCGCCAGCAGCCAAGATCGAACGGACTATGGCTACACCTTC. Translated, it gives CASSQDRTDYGYTF. The chain joins TRBV4-3 to TRBJ1-2; D ambiguous. Germline CDR1 reads LGHNA; CDR2 reads YSLEER. The CDR3 extends over 14 amino acids. V gave up 0 bases and J gave up 3 bases, with 8 bases separating them.

V is TRBV7-6 and J is TRBJ2-7, with 13 bases that match TRBD2. Germline V lookup: CDR1 SGHVS, CDR2 FNYEAQ. The CDR3 loop spans 15 amino acids. V lost 5 bases and J lost 4; bases outside the gene matches: 5. This CDR3 is CASSPRTSGSYEQYF. The CDR3 bases are TGTGCCAGCAGCCCTCGGACTAGCGGGAGTTACGAGCAGTACTTC.

The V call is TRBV7-6, the J call TRBJ1-2; 9 nucleotides match TRBD1. With V trimmed by 5 bases and J by 3 bases, 10 bases remained unmatched. Germline V gives CDR1 SGHVS, CDR2 FNYEAQ. The CDR3 totals 16 residues. The CDR3 here is CASSTGGEGVDYGYTF. The CDR3 DNA follows: TGTGCCAGCAGCACAGGGGGCGAAGGGGTAGACTATGGCTACACCTTC. The complete variable domain, with remaining parts taken from reference TRBV7-6 and TRBJ1-2, reads GAGVSQSPRYKVTKRGQDVALRCDPISGHVSLYWYRQALGQGPEFLTYFNYEAQQDKSGLPNDRFSAERPEGSISTLTIQRTEQRDSAMYRCASSTGGEGVDYGYTFGSGTRLTVV.

CDR3 nucleotides: TGTGCCAGCATGCGGGAGGCAGGTGAATTCTCCTACGAGCAGTACTTC. Translated, it gives CASMREAGEFSYEQYF. The gene calls are TRBV28 and TRBJ2-7, with 8 positions matching TRBD2. The CDR3 length is 16 residues. Per germline, CDR1 MDHEN and CDR2 SYDVKM. J gave up 0 bases and V 7 bases, and 11 bases lay outside the gene matches.

The chain is built from TRBV27 and TRBJ1-2; 8 positions match TRBD1. The CDR3 consists of 15 residues. Germline CDR1 and CDR2: MNHEY and SMNVEV (reference sequence). Unmatched junction bases numbered 14, after V lost 6 bases and J lost 8 bases. In DNA form, the CDR3 reads TGTGCCAGCAGACAGGACAGGGCCTATCTGGAGGGCTACACCTTC. Translated: CASRQDRAYLEGYTF.

This chain joins TRBV28 and TRBJ2-6; D not resolved. Germline V lookup: CDR1 MDHEN, CDR2 SYDVKM. Deletions cut 8 bases from V and 3 bases from J, with 5 bases between. The CDR3 is 12 amino acids. CDR3 nucleotide sequence: TGTGCCAGCTCATTTGGGGCCAACGTCCTGACTTTC. Protein: CASSFGANVLTF.

V is TRBV5-5 and J is TRBJ2-7, with TRBD2 as a possible D gene (5 bases). Germline CDR1 is SGHKS and CDR2 is YYEKEE (reference sequence). The V end was cut by 0 bases, the J end by 6 bases, with 13 bases between. CDR3 length: 14 residues. The CDR3 nucleotides are TGTGCCAGCAGCTTGGGCCCGGCGGGTGGCGAGCAGTACTTC. Translated: CASSLGPAGGEQYF.

The V and J genes are TRBV28 and TRBJ2-3, with D perhaps assigned TRBD1 or TRBD2 (5 bases each). The germline V gene encodes CDR1 MDHEN and CDR2 SYDVKM. There are 13 residues in the CDR3. Trimming cost V 7 bases and J 1 base, with 9 bases left between them. CDR3 sequence (DNA): TGTGCCAGCACGGGGCAGGGCACAGATACGCAGTATTTT. As protein: CASTGQGTDTQYF.

The chain recombines TRBV27 with TRBJ2-7, with 8 nucleotides matching TRBD2. Germline CDR1 and CDR2: MNHEY and SMNVEV (reference sequence). CDR3 length: 14 amino acids. Trimming at V came to 2 bases and at J to 4 bases, leaving 4 bases not matched to a gene. The CDR3 DNA is TGTGCCAGCAGTTTACGAAGCGGGAGTTACGAGCAGTACTTC. Protein: CASSLRSGSYEQYF.

This clone was observed a single time. The chain carries TRBV4-3 and TRBJ2-1; no clear D gene. The germline CDR1 and CDR2 sequences are LGHNA and YSLEER. The CDR3 consists of 15 residues. Trimming cost V 3 bases and J 7 bases, with 16 bases left between them. As DNA, the CDR3 is TGCGCCAGCAGCCACATTTTAGGGCGTCTGAATGAGCAGTTCTTC. Protein product: CASSHILGRLNEQFF.

The rearrangement uses TRBV29-1 and TRBJ1-1; TRBD1 agrees at 7 bases. The CDR3 is 12 amino acids. J lost 5 bases, V lost 6 bases, and 6 bases had no gene match. Germline lookup yields CDR1 SQVTM and CDR2 ANQGSEA. The CDR3 sequence is CSVWDSGTEAFF. CDR3 nucleotides: TGCAGCGTCTGGGACAGTGGAACTGAAGCTTTCTTT.

The chain couples TRBV6-5 to TRBJ2-7; a weak D match, TRBD1 (6 bases). The CDR3 runs to 14 residues. Germline-derived CDR1 and CDR2 are MNHEY and SVGAGI. V lost 3 bases to trimming and J lost 6 bases, with 15 bases between them. The CDR3 is CASSYPTGQGEQYF. The CDR3 nucleotides are TGTGCCAGCAGTTATCCGACAGGCCAGGGCGAGCAGTACTTC.

This sequence joins TRBV2 and TRBJ2-7; D is possibly TRBD1 (5 bases). From germline, CDR1 is SNHLY and CDR2 FYNNEI. Trimming took 3 bases from V and 3 from J, leaving 12 bases between them. This CDR3 is built from 14 residues. DNA for the CDR3: TGTGCCAGCAGTGACCAACAGGTACTCTACGAGCAGTACTTC. Its translation: CASSDQQVLYEQYF.

Turning to this clone: Within the sample, other DNA sequences also encode this same CDR3. The rearrangement links TRBV13 to TRBJ2-7; possible D gene TRBD1, 5 bases. CDR1 PRHDT and CDR2 FYEKMQ come from the germline V gene (reference sequence). There are 13 residues in the CDR3. V lost 5 bases and J lost 3, with 11 bases in between. In DNA, the CDR3 is TGTGCCAGCAGCCCTGCCGACAGCTACGAGCAGTACTTC. It encodes CASSPADSYEQYF.